This TCR beta chain was obtained from a study of blood T cell repertoires in COVID-19. Study summary: Acute and convalescent COVID-19 samples came from the United States, Italy and Spain. The analysed material was cDNA or gDNA that came from T cells, B-cell-depleted T cells, or PBMCs.

In the authors' methods: Amplified reference gene primers provided the basis for estimating nucleated cell counts. Some clones are missing from TCRdb's copy, which holds only in-frame ones; the method was immunoSEQ multiplex PCR. V, J and clone size were drawn from that table, and D and trimming were deduced from the DNA. Here the sample spans about 250,000 clones, more than 70% being singletons. The CDR3 runs 16 residues. J was trimmed by 1 base and V by 5 bases; bases with no gene match: 8. Germline CDR1 LNHNV, CDR2 YYDKDF (reference sequence). This clone was seen just once. The sequence was obtained from a woman in her thirties or forties who had recovered from COVID-19. The chain couples TRBV15 to TRBJ2-7; 10 bases are shared with TRBD1. The sample comprised peripheral blood. The CDR3 here is CATSGTAGQGSYEQYF. The CDR3 DNA reads TGTGCCACCAGCGGGACAGCGGGACAGGGGTCCTACGAGCAGTACTTC.